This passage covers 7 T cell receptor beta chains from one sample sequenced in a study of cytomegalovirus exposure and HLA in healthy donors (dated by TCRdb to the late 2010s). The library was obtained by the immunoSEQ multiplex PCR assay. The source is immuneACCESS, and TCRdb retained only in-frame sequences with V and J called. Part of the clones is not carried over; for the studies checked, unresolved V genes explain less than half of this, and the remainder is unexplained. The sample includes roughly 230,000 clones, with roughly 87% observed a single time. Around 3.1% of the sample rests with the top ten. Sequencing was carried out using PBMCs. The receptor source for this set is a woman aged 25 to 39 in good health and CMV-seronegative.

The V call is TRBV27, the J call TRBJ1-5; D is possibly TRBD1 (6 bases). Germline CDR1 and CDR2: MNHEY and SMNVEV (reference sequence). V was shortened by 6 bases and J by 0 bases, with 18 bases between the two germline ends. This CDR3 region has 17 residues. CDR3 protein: CASSTQQGRYSNQPQHF. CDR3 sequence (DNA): TGTGCCAGCAGCACTCAACAGGGAAGATATAGCAATCAGCCCCAGCATTTT.

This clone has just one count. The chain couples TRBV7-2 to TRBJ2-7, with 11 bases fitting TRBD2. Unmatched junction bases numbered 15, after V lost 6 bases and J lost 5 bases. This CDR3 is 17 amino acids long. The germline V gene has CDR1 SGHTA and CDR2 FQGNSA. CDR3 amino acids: CASRQSTSGTSLDEQYF. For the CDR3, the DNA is TGTGCCAGCAGGCAGTCGACTAGCGGGACTTCTCTGGACGAGCAGTACTTC.

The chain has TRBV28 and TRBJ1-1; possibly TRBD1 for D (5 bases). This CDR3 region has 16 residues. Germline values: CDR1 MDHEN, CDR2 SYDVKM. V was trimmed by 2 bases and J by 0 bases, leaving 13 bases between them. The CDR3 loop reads CASSLKRGTMNTEAFF. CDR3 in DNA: TGTGCCAGCAGTTTAAAACGGGGCACCATGAACACTGAAGCTTTCTTT. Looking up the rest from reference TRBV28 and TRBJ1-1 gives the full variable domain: DVKVTQSSRYLVKRTGEKVFLECVQDMDHENMFWYRQDPGLGLRLIYFSYDVKMKEKGDIPEGYSVSREKKERFSLILESASTNQTSMYLCASSLKRGTMNTEAFFGQGTRLTVV.

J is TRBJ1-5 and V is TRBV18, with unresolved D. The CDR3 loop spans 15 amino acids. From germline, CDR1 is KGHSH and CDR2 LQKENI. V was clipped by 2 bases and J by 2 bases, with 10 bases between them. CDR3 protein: CASSPTGWGNQPQHF. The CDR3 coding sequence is TGTGCCAGCTCACCAACGGGTTGGGGCAATCAGCCCCAGCATTTT.

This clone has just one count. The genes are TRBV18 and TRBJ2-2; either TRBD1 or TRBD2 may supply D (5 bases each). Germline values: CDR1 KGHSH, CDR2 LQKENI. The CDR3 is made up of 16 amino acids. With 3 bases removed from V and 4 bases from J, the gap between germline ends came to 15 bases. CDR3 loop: CASSPLGPGGTGELFF. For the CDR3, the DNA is TGTGCCAGCTCACCCTTGGGGCCCGGAGGCACCGGGGAGCTGTTTTTT.

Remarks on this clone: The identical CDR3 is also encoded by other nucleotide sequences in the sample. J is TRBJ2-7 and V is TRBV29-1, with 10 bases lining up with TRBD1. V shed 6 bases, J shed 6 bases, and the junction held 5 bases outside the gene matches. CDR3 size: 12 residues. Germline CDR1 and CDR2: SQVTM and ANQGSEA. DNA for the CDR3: TGCAGCGTCGGGACAGGGGTATCCGAGCAGTACTTC. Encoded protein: CSVGTGVSEQYF.

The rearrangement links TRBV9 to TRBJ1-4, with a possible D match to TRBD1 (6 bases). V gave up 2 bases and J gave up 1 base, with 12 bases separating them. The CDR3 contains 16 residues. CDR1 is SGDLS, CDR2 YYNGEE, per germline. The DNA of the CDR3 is TGTGCCAGCAGCGTTAAGGGGGACAAAACTAATGAAAAACTGTTTTTT. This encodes CASSVKGDKTNEKLFF.